The 13 T cell receptor beta chains reported below all come from one sample, sequenced in a study of blood T cell repertoires in COVID-19. Some clones are missing from TCRdb's copy, which holds only in-frame ones; the method was immunoSEQ multiplex PCR. The repertoire has about 150,000 clones, roughly 87% of them found once; the top ten carry over 0.75%. Source material: peripheral blood. The receptors derive from a woman aged 45-59 years with acute or convalescent COVID-19.

This rearrangement joins TRBV27 to TRBJ2-7; 7 bases are a match to TRBD2. CDR3 size: 15 residues. The V segment lost 3 bases and the J segment 1 base; nucleotides outside the gene matches: 6. In germline, CDR1 is MNHEY, CDR2 SMNVEV (reference sequence). CDR3 nucleotides: TGTGCCAGCAGTTTTCGAAGGACTAGATCCTACGAGCAGTACTTC. This codes for CASSFRRTRSYEQYF.

This clone was counted once. The chain uses TRBV3-1 (or the pseudogene TRBV3-2) and TRBJ2-5; possible D gene TRBD2, 6 bases. Germline CDR1 LGHDT, CDR2 YNNKEL (reference sequence). V gave up 8 bases and J gave up 8 bases, with 18 bases separating them. The CDR3 extends over 13 amino acids. The chain's CDR3 is CASYRGLGGTQYF. The DNA for the CDR3 is TGTGCCAGCTATAGAGGCCTCGGGGGTACCCAGTACTTC.

The table lists this clone with a count of one. V usage is TRBV27 and J usage is TRBJ1-6; tentative D call: TRBD1 (5 bases). The CDR3 covers 16 residues. V dropped 5 bases and J dropped 8 bases, with 19 bases sitting between them. In germline, CDR1 is MNHEY, CDR2 SMNVEV (reference sequence). The CDR3: CASSPFRGEVYSPLHF. In DNA, the CDR3 is TGTGCCAGCAGTCCCTTTCGGGGGGAGGTGTATTCACCCCTCCACTTT.

This sequence joins TRBV18 and TRBJ2-7, with TRBD2 as a possible D gene (6 bases). This CDR3 contains 13 residues. Per the germline V gene, CDR1 is KGHSH and CDR2 is LQKENI. Trimming left V 2 bases short and J 6 bases short, with 11 bases between. This CDR3 is CASSPEGLREQYF. In DNA form, the CDR3 reads TGTGCCAGCTCACCAGAAGGACTACGCGAGCAGTACTTC.

The chain combines TRBV20-1 with TRBJ2-7; 8 bases are shared with TRBD2. The CDR3 has 11 amino acids. Germline assignment: CDR1 DFQATT and CDR2 SNEGSKA (reference sequence). The CDR3 loop is CRASGGYEQYF. In DNA form, the CDR3 reads TGCAGGGCCAGCGGGGGCTACGAGCAGTACTTC.

The rearrangement links TRBV6-5 to TRBJ1-5; TRBD1 aligns across 8 bases. This CDR3 contains 15 residues. Trimming cost V 6 bases and J 7 bases; bases outside gene matches: 11. Germline V CDR1 and CDR2: MNHEY, SVGAGI. The CDR3 DNA reads as TGTGCCAGCAGAACCAGGTCAGGGGGCGCACAGCCCCAGCATTTT. Protein: CASRTRSGGAQPQHF.

The V and J genes are TRBV10-3 and TRBJ2-2; TRBD2 aligns across 10 bases. This CDR3 is built from 14 residues. Germline CDR1 ENHRY, CDR2 SYGVKD. V shed 9 bases, J shed 7 bases, and the junction held 8 bases outside the gene matches. The CDR3 DNA sequence: TGTGCCATTTCTAGCGGGGGCTCAGGCGGGGAGCTGTTTTTT. Its translation: CAISSGGSGGELFF.

The chain is built from TRBV5-1 and TRBJ1-4; 7 positions match TRBD1. The V gene's germline CDR1 is SGHRS and CDR2 YFSETQ. V gave up 0 bases and J gave up 2 bases; unmatched junction bases: 7. This CDR3 is built from 17 residues. CDR3 region: CASSLGRGRTTNEKLFF. The DNA for the CDR3 is TGCGCCAGCAGCTTGGGTAGGGGGCGAACGACTAATGAAAAACTGTTTTTT.

V is TRBV27 and J is TRBJ2-1, with D possibly TRBD2 on 5 matching bases. This CDR3 is built from 15 residues. Trimming took 5 bases from V and 6 from J, leaving 17 bases between them. CDR1 and CDR2 (germline): MNHEY, SMNVEV (reference sequence). The CDR3 loop is CASSPGIPEANEQFF. The CDR3 DNA reads as TGTGCCAGCAGTCCCGGGATCCCCGAAGCCAATGAGCAGTTCTTC.

The chain carries TRBV6-2 or TRBV6-3 and TRBJ2-5; 10 bases are shared with TRBD1. Looked up from germline, CDR1 is MNHEY and CDR2 is SVGEGT. This CDR3 comprises 14 residues. V shed 5 bases and J 5 bases; nucleotides not matched to a gene: 5. The CDR3 reads CASSGDRGLETQYF. The DNA for the CDR3 is TGTGCCAGCAGTGGGGACAGGGGTTTGGAGACCCAGTACTTC.

V is TRBV18 and J is TRBJ1-1; D may be TRBD1 (5 bases). The CDR3 spans 14 residues. Trimming pared 4 bases from V and 0 bases from J, leaving 9 bases between. Germline V gene data show CDR1 as KGHSH and CDR2 as LQKENI. Written as DNA, the CDR3 is TGTGCCAGCTCACAAACGACAGTGAACACTGAAGCTTTCTTT. Protein sequence: CASSQTTVNTEAFF.

This clone has only one observation. The rearrangement joins TRBV11-3 to TRBJ2-1; 9 nucleotides agree with TRBD2. CDR1 is SGHNT, CDR2 YENEEA, per germline. Germline trimming cut 3 bases from V and 7 bases from J; bases unmatched to any gene: 4. The CDR3 has 14 residues. CDR3 coding DNA: TGTGCCAGCAGCTTTAGCGGGAGAACAAATGAGCAGTTCTTC. This codes for CASSFSGRTNEQFF.

This sequence joins TRBV7-6 and TRBJ1-1, with D maybe TRBD1 (5 bases). There are 16 residues in the CDR3. Per the germline V gene, CDR1 is SGHVS and CDR2 is FNYEAQ. Trimming cost V 0 bases and J 3 bases, with 14 bases left between them. In DNA, the CDR3 is TGTGCCAGCAGCTTAGCGCGCGAAGGGGTTCACACTGAAGCTTTCTTT. This gives the protein CASSLAREGVHTEAFF.